This T cell receptor (beta chain) was sequenced during a study of T cells in Graves' hyperthyroidism and ophthalmopathy. Study results and limitations: Blood held most thyroid clonotypes expanded above 0.001 frequency.

Germline CDR1 and CDR2: DFQATT and SNEGSKA (reference sequence). The CDR3 consists of 13 residues. Trimming removed 1 base at V and 1 base at J, with 7 bases between. This clonotype showed up many times. Its antigen is currently unknown. Amplification yielded TCR beta CDR3 regions, with RNA transcripts as the source. A first-round RT-PCR of the TCR CDR3 used the HTBI primer set. Using its own MiXCR run on the multiplex PCR reads, TCRdb lists one record per CDR3 protein. In the table there are over 150,000 distinct CDR3 sequences, over 15% of which are singletons. This clonotype was obtained from a woman in her 50s with Graves' hyperthyroidism. Sequences were obtained from blood. This chain links TRBV20-1 with TRBJ1-1; possibly TRBD1 for D (6 bases). DNA for the CDR3: TGCAGTGCTAGAGGGACAGCGAACACTGAAGCTTTCTTT. Protein product: CSARGTANTEAFF.